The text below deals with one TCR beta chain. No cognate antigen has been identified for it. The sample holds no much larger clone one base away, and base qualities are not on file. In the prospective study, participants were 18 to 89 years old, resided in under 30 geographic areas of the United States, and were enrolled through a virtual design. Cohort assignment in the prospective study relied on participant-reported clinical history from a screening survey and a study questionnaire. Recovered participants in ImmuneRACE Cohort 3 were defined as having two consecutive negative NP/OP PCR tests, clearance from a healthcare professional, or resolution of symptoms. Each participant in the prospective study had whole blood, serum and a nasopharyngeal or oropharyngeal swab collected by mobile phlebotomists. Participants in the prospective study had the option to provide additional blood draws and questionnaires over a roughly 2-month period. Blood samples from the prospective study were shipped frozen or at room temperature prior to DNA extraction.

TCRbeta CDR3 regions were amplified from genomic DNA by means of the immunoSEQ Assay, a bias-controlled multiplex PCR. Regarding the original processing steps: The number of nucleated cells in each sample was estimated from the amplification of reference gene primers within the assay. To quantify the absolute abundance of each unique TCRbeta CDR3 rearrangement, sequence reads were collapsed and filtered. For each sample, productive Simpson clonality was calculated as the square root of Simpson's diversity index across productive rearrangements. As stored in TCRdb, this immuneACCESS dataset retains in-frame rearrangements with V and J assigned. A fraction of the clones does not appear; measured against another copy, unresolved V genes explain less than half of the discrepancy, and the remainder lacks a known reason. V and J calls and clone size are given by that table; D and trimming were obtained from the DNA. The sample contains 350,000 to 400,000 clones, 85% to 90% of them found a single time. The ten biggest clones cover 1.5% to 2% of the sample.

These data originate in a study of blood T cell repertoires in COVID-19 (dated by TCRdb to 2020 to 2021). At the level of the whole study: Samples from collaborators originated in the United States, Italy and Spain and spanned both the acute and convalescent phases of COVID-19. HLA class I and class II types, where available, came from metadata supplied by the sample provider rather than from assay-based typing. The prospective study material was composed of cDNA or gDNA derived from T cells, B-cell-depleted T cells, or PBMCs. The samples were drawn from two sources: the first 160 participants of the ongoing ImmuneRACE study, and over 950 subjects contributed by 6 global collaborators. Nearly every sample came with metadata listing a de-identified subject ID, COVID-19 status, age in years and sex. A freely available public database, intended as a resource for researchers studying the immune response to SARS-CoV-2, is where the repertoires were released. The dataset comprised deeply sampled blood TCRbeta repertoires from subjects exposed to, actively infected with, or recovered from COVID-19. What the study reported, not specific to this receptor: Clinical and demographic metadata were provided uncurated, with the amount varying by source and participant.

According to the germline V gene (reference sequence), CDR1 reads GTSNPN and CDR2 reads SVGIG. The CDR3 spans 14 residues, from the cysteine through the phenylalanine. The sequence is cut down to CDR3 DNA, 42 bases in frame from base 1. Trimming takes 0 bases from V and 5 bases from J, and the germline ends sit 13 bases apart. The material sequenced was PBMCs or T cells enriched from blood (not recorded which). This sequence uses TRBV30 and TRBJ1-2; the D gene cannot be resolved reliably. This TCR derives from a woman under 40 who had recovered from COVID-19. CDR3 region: CAWSVEEGGYGYTF. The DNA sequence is TGTGCCTGGAGTGTAGAAGAGGGAGGGTATGGCTACACCTTC. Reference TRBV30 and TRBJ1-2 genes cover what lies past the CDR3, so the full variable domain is SQTIHQWPATLVQPVGSPLSLECTVEGTSNPNLYWYRQAAGRGLQLLFYSVGIGQISSEVPQNLSASRPQDRQFILSSKKLLLSDSGFYLCAWSVEEGGYGYTFGSGTRLTVV.